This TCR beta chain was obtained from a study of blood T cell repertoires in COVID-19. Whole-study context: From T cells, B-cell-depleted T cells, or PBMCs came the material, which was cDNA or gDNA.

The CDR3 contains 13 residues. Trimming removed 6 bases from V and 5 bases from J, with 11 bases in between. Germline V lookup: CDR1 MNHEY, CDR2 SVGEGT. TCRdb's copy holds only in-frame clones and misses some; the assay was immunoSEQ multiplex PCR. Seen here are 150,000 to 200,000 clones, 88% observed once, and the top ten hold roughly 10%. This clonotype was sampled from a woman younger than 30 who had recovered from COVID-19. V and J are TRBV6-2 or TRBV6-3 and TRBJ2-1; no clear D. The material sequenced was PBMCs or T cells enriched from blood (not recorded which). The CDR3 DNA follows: TGTGCCAGCAGCGCGGAGTCGCACAATGAGCAGTTCTTC. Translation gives CASSAESHNEQFF.